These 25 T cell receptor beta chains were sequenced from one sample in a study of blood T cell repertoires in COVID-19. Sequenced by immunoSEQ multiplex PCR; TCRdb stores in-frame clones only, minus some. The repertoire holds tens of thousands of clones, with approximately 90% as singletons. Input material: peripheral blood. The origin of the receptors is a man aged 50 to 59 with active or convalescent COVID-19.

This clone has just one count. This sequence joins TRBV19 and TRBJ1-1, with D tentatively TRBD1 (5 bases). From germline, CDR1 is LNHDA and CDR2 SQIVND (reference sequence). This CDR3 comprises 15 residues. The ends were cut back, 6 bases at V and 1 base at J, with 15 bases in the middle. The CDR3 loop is CASSLTGTGNTEAFF. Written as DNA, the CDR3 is TGTGCCAGTAGCCTTACCGGGACTGGGAACACTGAAGCTTTCTTT.

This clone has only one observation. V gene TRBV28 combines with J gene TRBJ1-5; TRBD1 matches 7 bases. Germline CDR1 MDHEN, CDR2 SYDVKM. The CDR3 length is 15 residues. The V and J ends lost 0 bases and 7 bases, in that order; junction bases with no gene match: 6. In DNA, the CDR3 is TGTGCCAGCAGTTTATGGGGCACAGGGGACCAGCCCCAGCATTTT. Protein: CASSLWGTGDQPQHF.

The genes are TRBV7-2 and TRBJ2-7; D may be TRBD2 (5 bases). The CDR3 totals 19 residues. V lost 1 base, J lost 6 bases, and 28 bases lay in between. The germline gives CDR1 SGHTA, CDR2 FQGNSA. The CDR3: CASSLGTNLHRRTSGEQYF. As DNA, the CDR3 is TGTGCCAGCAGCTTAGGCACCAATCTCCACCGAAGGACTTCGGGCGAGCAGTACTTC.

The CDR3 is CATRTGLNTEAFF. The CDR3 DNA follows: TGTGCCACCCGGACAGGGCTGAACACTGAAGCTTTCTTT. V usage is TRBV24-1 and J usage is TRBJ1-1; TRBD1 matches at 8 bases. The CDR3 has 13 amino acids. The V gene's germline CDR1 is KGHDR and CDR2 SFDVKD. With 9 bases clipped from V and 0 bases from J, the junction kept 2 bases outside the gene matches.

CDR3: CASSQDNPVTGSSPLHF. Here the CDR3 DNA reads TGCGCCAGCAGCCAAGATAATCCGGTCACAGGTAGTTCACCCCTCCACTTT. This rearrangement joins TRBV4-1 to TRBJ1-6, with TRBD1 as a possible D gene (5 bases). Trimming took 0 bases from V and 9 from J, leaving 18 bases between them. CDR3 length equals 17 residues. Germline V lookup: CDR1 MGHRA, CDR2 YSYEKL.

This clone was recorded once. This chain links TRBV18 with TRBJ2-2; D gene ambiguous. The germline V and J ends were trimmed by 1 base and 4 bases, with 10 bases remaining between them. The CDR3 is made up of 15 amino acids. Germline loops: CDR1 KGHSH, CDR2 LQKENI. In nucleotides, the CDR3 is TGTGCCAGCTCACCACGGCAGGATTTCACCGGGGAGCTGTTTTTT. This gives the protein CASSPRQDFTGELFF.

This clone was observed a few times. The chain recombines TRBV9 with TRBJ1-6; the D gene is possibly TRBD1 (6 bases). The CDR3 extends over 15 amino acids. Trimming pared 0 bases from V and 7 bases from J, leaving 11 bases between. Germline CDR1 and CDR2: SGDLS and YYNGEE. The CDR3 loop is CASSVGTARNSPLHF. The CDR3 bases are TGTGCCAGCAGCGTAGGGACAGCGCGAAATTCACCCCTCCACTTT.

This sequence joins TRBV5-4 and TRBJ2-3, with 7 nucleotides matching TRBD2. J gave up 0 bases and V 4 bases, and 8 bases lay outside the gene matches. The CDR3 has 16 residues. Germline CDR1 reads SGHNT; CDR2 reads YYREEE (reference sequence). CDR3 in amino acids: CASSRKTSASTDTQYF. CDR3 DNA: TGTGCCAGCAGCCGAAAAACTAGCGCTAGCACAGATACGCAGTATTTT.

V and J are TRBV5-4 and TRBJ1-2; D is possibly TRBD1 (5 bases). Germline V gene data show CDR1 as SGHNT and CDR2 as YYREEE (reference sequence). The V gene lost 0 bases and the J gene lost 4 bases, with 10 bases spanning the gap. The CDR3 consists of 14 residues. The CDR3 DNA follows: TGTGCCAGCAGCTTGGTCGGCCAGGGCTATGGCTACACCTTC. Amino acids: CASSLVGQGYGYTF.

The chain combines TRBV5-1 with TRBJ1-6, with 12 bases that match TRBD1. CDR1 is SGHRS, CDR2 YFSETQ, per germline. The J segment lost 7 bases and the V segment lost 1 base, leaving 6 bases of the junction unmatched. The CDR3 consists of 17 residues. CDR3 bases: TGCGCCAGCAGCTTGTGGGGACAGGGGGCGAACAATTCACCCCTCCACTTT. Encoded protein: CASSLWGQGANNSPLHF.

The CDR3 nucleotides are TGTGCCACCAGCAGAGATCGGTTTAATGAGCAGTTCTTC. Amino acids: CATSRDRFNEQFF. The chain joins TRBV15 to TRBJ2-1; D unresolved. V was shortened by 0 bases and J by 7 bases, with 7 bases between the two germline ends. This CDR3 spans 13 amino acids. Germline values: CDR1 LNHNV, CDR2 YYDKDF (reference sequence).

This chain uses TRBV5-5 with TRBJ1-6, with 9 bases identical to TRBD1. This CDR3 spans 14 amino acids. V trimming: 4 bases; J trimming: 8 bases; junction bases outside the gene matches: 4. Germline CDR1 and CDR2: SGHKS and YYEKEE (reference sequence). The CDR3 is CASSRDRVDSPLHF. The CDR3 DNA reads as TGTGCCAGCAGCCGGGACAGGGTCGATTCACCCCTCCACTTT.

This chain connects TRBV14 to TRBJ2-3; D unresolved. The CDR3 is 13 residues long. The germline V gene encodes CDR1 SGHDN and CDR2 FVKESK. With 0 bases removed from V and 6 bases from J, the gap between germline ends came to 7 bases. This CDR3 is CASSQDLRDTQYF. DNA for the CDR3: TGTGCCAGCAGCCAAGATCTACGCGATACGCAGTATTTT. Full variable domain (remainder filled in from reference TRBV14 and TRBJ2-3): EAGVTQFPSHSVIEKGQTVTLRCDPISGHDNLYWYRRVMGKEIKFLLHFVKESKQDESGMPNNRFLAERTGGTYSTLKVQPAELEDSGVYFCASSQDLRDTQYFGPGTRLTVL.

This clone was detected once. CDR3 loop: CASSLDPGRVSYEQYF. The CDR3 region has the DNA TGCGCCAGCAGCTTGGATCCGGGCAGGGTCTCCTACGAGCAGTACTTC. The rearrangement uses TRBV5-1 and TRBJ2-7, with D maybe TRBD1 (5 bases). The CDR3 is made up of 16 amino acids. Germline loops: CDR1 SGHRS, CDR2 YFSETQ. The V and J ends lost 0 bases and 0 bases respectively, with 13 bases between them. Together with reference TRBV5-1 and TRBJ2-7, the CDR3 gives the full variable domain: KAGVTQTPRYLIKTRGQQVTLSCSPISGHRSVSWYQQTPGQGLQFLFEYFSETQRNKGNFPGRFSGRQFSNSRSEMNVSTLELGDSALYLCASSLDPGRVSYEQYFGPGTRLTVT.

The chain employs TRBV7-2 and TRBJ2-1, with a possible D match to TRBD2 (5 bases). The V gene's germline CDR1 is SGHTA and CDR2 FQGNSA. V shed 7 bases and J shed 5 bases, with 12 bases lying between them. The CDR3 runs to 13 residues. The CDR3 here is CASIGLGHNEQFF. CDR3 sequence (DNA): TGTGCCAGCATAGGACTGGGCCACAATGAGCAGTTCTTC.

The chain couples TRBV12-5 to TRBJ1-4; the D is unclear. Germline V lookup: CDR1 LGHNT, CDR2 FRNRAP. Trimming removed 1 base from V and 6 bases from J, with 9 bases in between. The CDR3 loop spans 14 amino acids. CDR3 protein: CASGLGRRYEKLFF. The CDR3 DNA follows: TGTGCTAGTGGTTTGGGTAGGAGATATGAAAAACTGTTTTTT.

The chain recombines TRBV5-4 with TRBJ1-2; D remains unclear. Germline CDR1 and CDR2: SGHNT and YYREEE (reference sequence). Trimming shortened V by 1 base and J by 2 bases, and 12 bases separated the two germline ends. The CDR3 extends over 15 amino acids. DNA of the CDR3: TGTGCCAGCAGCTTGTTCGGGGTCCAGAACTATGGCTACACCTTC. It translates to CASSLFGVQNYGYTF.

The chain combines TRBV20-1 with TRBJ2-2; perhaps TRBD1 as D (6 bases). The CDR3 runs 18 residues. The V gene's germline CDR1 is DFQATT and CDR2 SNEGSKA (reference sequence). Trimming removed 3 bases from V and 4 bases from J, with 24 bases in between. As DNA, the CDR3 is TGCAGTGCTAGTAGGAGGCAGGGGCTGGCCGCGGGCACCGGGGAGCTGTTTTTT. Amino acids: CSASRRQGLAAGTGELFF.

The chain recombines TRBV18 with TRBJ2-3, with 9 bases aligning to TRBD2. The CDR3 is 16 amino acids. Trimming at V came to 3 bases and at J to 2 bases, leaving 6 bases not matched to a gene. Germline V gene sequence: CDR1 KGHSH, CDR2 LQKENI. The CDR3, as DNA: TGTGCCAGCTCACCGGAACTAGCGGGTTACACAGATACGCAGTATTTT. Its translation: CASSPELAGYTDTQYF.

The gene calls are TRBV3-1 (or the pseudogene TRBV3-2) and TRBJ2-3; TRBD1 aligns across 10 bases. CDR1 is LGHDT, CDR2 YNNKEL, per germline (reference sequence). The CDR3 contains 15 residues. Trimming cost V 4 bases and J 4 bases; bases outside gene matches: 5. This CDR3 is CASSLRDRGADTQYF. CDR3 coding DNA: TGTGCCAGCAGCCTCAGGGACAGGGGAGCAGATACGCAGTATTTT.

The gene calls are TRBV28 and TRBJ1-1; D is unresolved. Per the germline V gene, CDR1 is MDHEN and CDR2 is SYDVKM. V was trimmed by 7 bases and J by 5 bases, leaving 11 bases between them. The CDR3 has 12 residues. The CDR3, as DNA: TGTGCCAGCAATCCGGGAAGGACTGAAGCTTTCTTT. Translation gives CASNPGRTEAFF.

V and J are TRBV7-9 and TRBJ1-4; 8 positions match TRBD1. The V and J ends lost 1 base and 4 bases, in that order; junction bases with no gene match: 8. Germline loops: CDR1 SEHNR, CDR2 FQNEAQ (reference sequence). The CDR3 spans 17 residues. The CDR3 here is CASSLGTGSPFNEKLFF. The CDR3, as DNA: TGTGCCAGCAGCTTAGGGACAGGGTCACCGTTTAATGAAAAACTGTTTTTT.

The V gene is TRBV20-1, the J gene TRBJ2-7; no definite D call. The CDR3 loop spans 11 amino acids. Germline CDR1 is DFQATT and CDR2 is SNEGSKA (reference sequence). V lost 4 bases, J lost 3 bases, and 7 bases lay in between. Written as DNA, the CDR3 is TGCAGTGCTAAAGATAACTACGAGCAGTACTTC. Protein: CSAKDNYEQYF.

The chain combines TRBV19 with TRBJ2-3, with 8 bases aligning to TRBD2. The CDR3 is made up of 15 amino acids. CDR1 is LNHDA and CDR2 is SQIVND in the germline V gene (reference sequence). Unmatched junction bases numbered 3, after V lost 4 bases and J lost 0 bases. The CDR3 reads CASSTSGGSTDTQYF. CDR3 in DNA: TGTGCCAGTAGTACAAGCGGGGGAAGCACAGATACGCAGTATTTT.

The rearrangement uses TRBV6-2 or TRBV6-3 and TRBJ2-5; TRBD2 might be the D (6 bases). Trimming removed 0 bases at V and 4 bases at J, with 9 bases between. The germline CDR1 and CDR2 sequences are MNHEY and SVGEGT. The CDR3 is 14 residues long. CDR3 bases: TGTGCCAGCAGTTACTCGACTAGTTTAGAGACCCAGTACTTC. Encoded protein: CASSYSTSLETQYF.